This T cell receptor (beta chain) was retrieved from a study of blood T cell repertoires in COVID-19. The data were produced by immunoSEQ multiplex PCR, yet TCRdb's version contains in-frame clones alone and is incomplete. The table shows under 150,000 clones, with 75% to 90% occurring only once. V was clipped by 1 base and J by 1 base, with 7 bases between them. The germline V gene encodes CDR1 LGHNA and CDR2 YNFKEQ. The CDR3 is made up of 14 amino acids. The chain carries TRBV4-2 and TRBJ2-5; no clear D gene. This clonotype originated in a man aged 45-60 years with active COVID-19. The material sequenced was peripheral blood. CDR3 protein: CASSQVGAQETQYF. In DNA form, the CDR3 reads TGTGCCAGCAGCCAAGTTGGAGCCCAAGAGACCCAGTACTTC.